This T cell receptor beta chain comes out of a study of shared clonotypes between healthy human individuals. Study overall: Each donor contributed plates that comprised three CD4 naive, three CD4 memory, two CD8 naive and one CD8 memory. Study-level points and caveats: Of the naive CD4 clonotypes, roughly 5% were shared across a few donors. Since donors were few, the genetic and exposure-history diversity represented was limited.

This CDR3 region has 15 residues. CDR1 is SEHNR, CDR2 FQNEAQ, per germline (reference sequence). Trimming took 1 base from V and 3 from J; bases not matched to a gene: 2. The assay ran at deep level. TCRdb's table, derived via immunoSEQ multiplex PCR, lists solely in-frame clones and lacks some. The top ten clones hold about 0.34% of a sample with roughly 2,500,000 clones, over 85% of them seen once. This clone showed up just once. Its target is not known. This TCR derives from a man aged 18 to 30 in good health. Some clones in this sample may be carry-over from other donors' samples. Sequencing used naive CD4+ T cells from PBMCs. Stated subset: CD45RA+ positively selected. The J gene is TRBJ1-4, the V gene TRBV7-9, with TRBD1 matching over 7 bases. The DNA of the CDR3 is TGTGCCAGCAGCTTAGACGGGACAGCTAATGAAAAACTGTTTTTT. Translated, it gives CASSLDGTANEKLFF.